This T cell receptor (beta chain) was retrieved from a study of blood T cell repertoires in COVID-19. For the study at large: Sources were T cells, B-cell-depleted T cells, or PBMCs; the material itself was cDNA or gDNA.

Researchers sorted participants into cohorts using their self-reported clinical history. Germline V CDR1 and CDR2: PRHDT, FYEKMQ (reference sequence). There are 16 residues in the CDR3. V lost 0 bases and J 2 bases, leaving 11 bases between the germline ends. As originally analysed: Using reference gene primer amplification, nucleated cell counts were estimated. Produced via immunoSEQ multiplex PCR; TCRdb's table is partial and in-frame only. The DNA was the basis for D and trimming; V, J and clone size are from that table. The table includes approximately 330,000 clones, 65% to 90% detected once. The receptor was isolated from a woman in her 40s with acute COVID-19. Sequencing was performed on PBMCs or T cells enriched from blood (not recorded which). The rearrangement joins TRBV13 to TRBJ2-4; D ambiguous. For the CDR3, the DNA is TGTGCCAGCAGCTTAGGAGCCTTCGGTTCCAAAAACATTCAGTACTTC. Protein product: CASSLGAFGSKNIQYF.